Below, 24 T cell receptor beta chains from the same sample are listed, as sequenced in a study of read filtering for tumor transcriptome and immune sequencing. The library was built from about 0.4 ug RNA with molecular barcoded adaptors for alpha/delta and beta/gamma chains. TCRdb re-analysed the reads in MiXCR, keeping a single row per CDR3 protein. The data contain roughly 130,000 distinct CDR3 sequences, roughly 13% of them singletons. The sequenced material came from a population of CD138-negative cells sorted from bone marrow. These receptors were obtained from a donor older than 35 with multiple myeloma.

The chain joins TRBV7-9 to TRBJ2-1, with D maybe TRBD2 (5 bases). The CDR3 contains 17 residues. V shed 8 bases and J shed 1 base, with 21 bases lying between them. Germline V CDR1 and CDR2: SEHNR, FQNEAQ (reference sequence). In DNA, the CDR3 is TGTGCCAGCGGTCCTCCATCTGGAGGCCGTTCCTACAATGAGCAGTTCTTC. This gives the protein CASGPPSGGRSYNEQFF.

This clonotype was recorded at least ten times. This chain uses TRBV10-3 with TRBJ1-5; TRBD1 might be the D (5 bases). V was shortened by 3 bases and J by 2 bases, with 20 bases between the two germline ends. Germline lookup yields CDR1 ENHRY and CDR2 SYGVKD. CDR3 size: 18 residues. In DNA, the CDR3 is TGTGCCATCAGTGATTTCTTGGTATCCGACAGTGGCAATCAGCCCCAGCATTTT. Encoded protein: CAISDFLVSDSGNQPQHF.

This clonotype was observed at least ten times. The chain links TRBV10-2 to TRBJ2-5; tentative D call: TRBD2 (6 bases). The CDR3 length is 15 residues. V was cut by 3 bases and J by 1 base, with 12 bases left in between. Germline assignment: CDR1 WSHSY and CDR2 SAAADI. The DNA of the CDR3 is TGCGCCAGCAGTGAAGACGGGAGCTTCCAAGAGACCCAGTACTTC. It is translated as CASSEDGSFQETQYF.

This clonotype appeared many times. A much larger clone differs from this one at a single base, so this may be a read error. The chain recombines TRBV2 with TRBJ2-1; TRBD2 agrees at 10 bases. The CDR3 consists of 16 residues. Germline CDR1 and CDR2: SNHLY and FYNNEI. Trimming took 6 bases from V and 5 from J; bases not matched to a gene: 10. CDR3 in DNA: TGTGCCAGCAGCGTGGCACTAGCGGGGCCTAACAATGAGCAGTTCTTC. Translating it yields CASSVALAGPNNEQFF.

There are a few counts of this clonotype. This chain uses TRBV5-1 with TRBJ1-2; the D is unclear. This CDR3 has 13 amino acids. V dropped 0 bases and J dropped 8 bases, with 11 bases sitting between them. Germline-derived CDR1 and CDR2 are SGHRS and YFSETQ. The CDR3 DNA follows: TGCGCCAGCAGCTTGGTCCCCCAGGAGGGCTACACCTTC. Its translation: CASSLVPQEGYTF.

The chain uses TRBV5-1 and TRBJ2-3; D may be TRBD1 or TRBD2 (6 bases each). V lost 7 bases and J lost 3, with 15 bases in between. This CDR3 is built from 14 residues. Germline CDR1 is SGHRS and CDR2 is YFSETQ. CDR3 DNA sequence: TGCGCCAGCGAGTCGGGGGCCGGGACAGATACGCAGTATTTT. This gives the protein CASESGAGTDTQYF.

As regards this clonotype: It may be a read error: a sequence one base away is much more abundant. This chain joins TRBV11-2 and TRBJ2-1; D not certain. There are 14 residues in the CDR3. V lost 6 bases and J 6 bases, leaving 15 bases between the germline ends. Germline assignment: CDR1 SGHAT and CDR2 FQNNGV. As DNA, the CDR3 is TGTGCCAGCAGACCCGGCAGACTCCCCAATGAGCAGTTCTTC. It encodes CASRPGRLPNEQFF.

A remark on this clonotype: A much larger clone sits a single nucleotide away, making a read error possible. J is TRBJ2-1 and V is TRBV10-2; tentative D call: TRBD2 (6 bases). In germline, CDR1 is WSHSY, CDR2 SAAADI. Trimming shortened V by 6 bases and J by 7 bases, and 16 bases separated the two germline ends. This CDR3 is 14 amino acids long. The CDR3 bases are TGCGCCAGCAGGCAACTAGCTGCCTCGAATGAGCAGTTCTTC. Its translation: CASRQLAASNEQFF.

There are many counts of this clonotype. The V gene is TRBV28, the J gene TRBJ2-7, with unresolved D. The germline V gene encodes CDR1 MDHEN and CDR2 SYDVKM. The CDR3 has 11 amino acids. Trimming pared 6 bases from V and 0 bases from J, leaving 3 bases between. The CDR3 here is CASSTSYEQYF. In nucleotides, the CDR3 is TGTGCCAGCAGCACCTCCTACGAGCAGTACTTC.

Ten or more counts support this clonotype. Mismatch with germline at one junction end may stem from a read error. V is TRBV7-7 and J is TRBJ2-3, with 7 bases that match TRBD2. Per germline, CDR1 SSHAT and CDR2 FNYEAQ (reference sequence). CDR3 length equals 14 residues. The CDR3 reads CASSPGLPADTQYF. In DNA form, the CDR3 reads TGTGCTAGCAGCCCGGGACTACCCGCAGATACGCAGTATTTT.

There are many counts of this clonotype. J is TRBJ2-1 and V is TRBV7-9, with 10 nucleotides matching TRBD2. CDR3 length: 15 amino acids. Germline CDR1 reads SEHNR; CDR2 reads FQNEAQ (reference sequence). V shed 5 bases, J shed 7 bases, and the junction held 8 bases outside the gene matches. The CDR3 bases are TGTGCCAGCAGCATCGGGACTAGCGTAAGGAATGAGCAGTTCTTC. The encoded protein is CASSIGTSVRNEQFF.

This clonotype was observed at least ten times. The chain couples TRBV20-1 to TRBJ1-5; tentative D call: TRBD1 (6 bases). This CDR3 has 15 residues. CDR1 DFQATT and CDR2 SNEGSKA come from the germline V gene (reference sequence). V was cut by 0 bases and J by 0 bases, with 9 bases left in between. The CDR3 bases are TGCAGTGCTAGAGATCCCAGGGGTAGCAATCAGCCCCAGCATTTT. Amino acid sequence: CSARDPRGSNQPQHF.

This clonotype was counted at least ten times. The V call is TRBV7-3, the J call TRBJ2-1; 7 nucleotides match TRBD2. The junction had 6 bases not matched to a gene; V was cut back by 5 bases and J by 5 bases. Germline values: CDR1 SGHTA, CDR2 FQGTGA. This CDR3 is 14 amino acids long. The CDR3 DNA is TGTGCCAGCAGCCCCGCCCTAGCGGACAATGAGCAGTTCTTC. Its protein is CASSPALADNEQFF. Looking up the rest from reference TRBV7-3 and TRBJ2-1 gives the full variable domain: GAGVSQTPSNKVTEKGKYVELRCDPISGHTALYWYRQSLGQGPEFLIYFQGTGAADDSGLPNDRFFAVRPEGSVSTLKIQRTERGDSAVYLCASSPALADNEQFFGPGTRLTVL.

This clonotype was found a few times. The rearrangement joins TRBV28 to TRBJ2-5; 7 nucleotides align to TRBD2. The CDR3 has 13 amino acids. V dropped 6 bases and J dropped 5; count of bases not matched to a gene: 6. CDR1 and CDR2 from the germline V gene are MDHEN and SYDVKM. CDR3 in DNA: TGTGCCAGCAGGCAGGGACTATTGGAGACCCAGTACTTC. It encodes CASRQGLLETQYF.

There are a few counts of this clonotype. The CDR3 spells CAISELGASNTGELFF. In nucleotides, the CDR3 is TGTGCCATCAGTGAGCTTGGAGCATCGAACACCGGGGAGCTGTTTTTT. The rearrangement links TRBV10-3 to TRBJ2-2; D is undetermined. CDR1 and CDR2 from the germline V gene are ENHRY and SYGVKD. This CDR3 is 16 amino acids long. V lost 2 bases and J lost 0, with 10 bases in between.

This clonotype was seen a few times. A junction boundary mismatches the germline segment, possibly from a read error. The chain recombines TRBV5-1 with TRBJ1-1; 9 bases match TRBD1. This CDR3 is 15 amino acids long. The germline CDR1 and CDR2 sequences are SGHRS and YFSETQ. The CDR3 reads CAGSLTGGARTEAFF. The CDR3 DNA reads as TGCGCCGGCAGCCTTACAGGGGGCGCAAGGACTGAAGCTTTCTTT.

This clonotype was detected only a few times. The gene calls are TRBV28 and TRBJ2-4; D gene unclear. This CDR3 is built from 15 residues. The V gene's germline CDR1 is MDHEN and CDR2 SYDVKM. The germline V and J ends were trimmed by 3 bases and 1 base, with 10 bases remaining between them. CDR3 coding DNA: TGTGCCAGCAGTTTGTTTGACACCGCCAAAAACATTCAGTACTTC. It encodes CASSLFDTAKNIQYF.

This clonotype was counted many times. V usage is TRBV5-1 and J usage is TRBJ2-1, with 9 bases lining up with TRBD1. V was clipped by 3 bases and J by 10 bases; unmatched bases: 5. The length of the CDR3 is 13 residues. Germline CDR1 and CDR2: SGHRS and YFSETQ. This chain's CDR3 is CASSSPGQGEQFF. In DNA form, the CDR3 reads TGCGCCAGCAGCTCTCCCGGACAGGGGGAGCAGTTCTTC.

In DNA, the CDR3 is TGTGCCAGTAGTCTAGGGCAGGGTACGCAGTATTTT. Encoded protein: CASSLGQGTQYF. The chain carries TRBV19 and TRBJ2-3, with D perhaps matching TRBD1 (5 bases). This CDR3 is built from 12 residues. Looked up from germline, CDR1 is LNHDA and CDR2 is SQIVND (reference sequence). V was shortened by 5 bases and J by 8 bases, with 11 bases between the two germline ends.

At least ten counts were recorded for this clonotype. The chain carries TRBV28 and TRBJ2-7; TRBD2 matches at 9 bases. The germline gives CDR1 MDHEN, CDR2 SYDVKM. The V segment lost 5 bases and the J segment 6 bases; nucleotides outside the gene matches: 11. CDR3 size: 15 residues. Written as DNA, the CDR3 is TGTGCCAGCAGTGGAGTAGCGGGAGTTTTGAGCGAGCAGTACTTC. Translating it yields CASSGVAGVLSEQYF.

This clonotype occurred many times. The V call is TRBV20-1, the J call TRBJ1-1; no definite D call. There are 16 residues in the CDR3. Trimming took 3 bases from V and 4 from J, leaving 21 bases between them. The germline CDR1 and CDR2 sequences are DFQATT and SNEGSKA (reference sequence). In DNA, the CDR3 is TGCAGTGCTAGTGCTAGAGCGATGAATCTGGGCACTGAAGCTTTCTTT. Protein sequence: CSASARAMNLGTEAFF.

This clonotype was detected ten times or more. The V call is TRBV11-2, the J call TRBJ2-1; 12 bases fit TRBD2. Germline loops: CDR1 SGHAT, CDR2 FQNNGV. J was trimmed by 8 bases and V by 4 bases; bases with no gene match: 3. This CDR3 region has 14 residues. The CDR3 DNA is TGTGCCAGCAGCTCCCTAGCGGGGGGGTATGAGCAGTTCTTC. Encoded protein: CASSSLAGGYEQFF.

This clonotype was seen many times. V usage is TRBV20-1 and J usage is TRBJ2-7, with D maybe TRBD1 (6 bases). V shed 1 base and J shed 7 bases, with 17 bases lying between them. CDR1 DFQATT and CDR2 SNEGSKA come from the germline V gene (reference sequence). There are 14 residues in the CDR3. In DNA form, the CDR3 reads TGCAGTGCTAGAGGGTCGCAGGGGCTGAAGGAGCAGTACTTC. Translating it yields CSARGSQGLKEQYF.

There are many counts of this clonotype. The rearrangement joins TRBV5-1 to TRBJ2-3, with a tentative D call TRBD2 (5 bases). This CDR3 region has 16 residues. Per the germline V gene, CDR1 is SGHRS and CDR2 is YFSETQ. V dropped 0 bases and J dropped 3 bases, with 14 bases sitting between them. The CDR3 here is CASSLGRRPATDTQYF. The DNA for the CDR3 is TGCGCCAGCAGCTTGGGGAGGCGGCCCGCAACAGATACGCAGTATTTT. Looking up the rest from reference TRBV5-1 and TRBJ2-3 gives the full variable domain: KAGVTQTPRYLIKTRGQQVTLSCSPISGHRSVSWYQQTPGQGLQFLFEYFSETQRNKGNFPGRFSGRQFSNSRSEMNVSTLELGDSALYLCASSLGRRPATDTQYFGPGTRLTVL.